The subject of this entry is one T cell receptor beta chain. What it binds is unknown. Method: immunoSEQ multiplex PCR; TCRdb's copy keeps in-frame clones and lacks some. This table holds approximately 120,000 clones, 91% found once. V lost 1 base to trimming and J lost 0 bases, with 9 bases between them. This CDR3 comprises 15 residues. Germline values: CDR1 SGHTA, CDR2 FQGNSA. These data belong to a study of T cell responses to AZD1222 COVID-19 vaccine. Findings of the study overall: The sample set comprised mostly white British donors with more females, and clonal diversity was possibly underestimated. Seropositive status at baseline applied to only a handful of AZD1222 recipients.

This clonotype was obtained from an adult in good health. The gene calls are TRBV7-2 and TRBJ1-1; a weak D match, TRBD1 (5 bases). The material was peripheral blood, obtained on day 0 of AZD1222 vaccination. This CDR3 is CASSLGGTVNTEAFF. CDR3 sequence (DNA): TGTGCCAGCAGCTTAGGGGGGACGGTGAACACTGAAGCTTTCTTT.